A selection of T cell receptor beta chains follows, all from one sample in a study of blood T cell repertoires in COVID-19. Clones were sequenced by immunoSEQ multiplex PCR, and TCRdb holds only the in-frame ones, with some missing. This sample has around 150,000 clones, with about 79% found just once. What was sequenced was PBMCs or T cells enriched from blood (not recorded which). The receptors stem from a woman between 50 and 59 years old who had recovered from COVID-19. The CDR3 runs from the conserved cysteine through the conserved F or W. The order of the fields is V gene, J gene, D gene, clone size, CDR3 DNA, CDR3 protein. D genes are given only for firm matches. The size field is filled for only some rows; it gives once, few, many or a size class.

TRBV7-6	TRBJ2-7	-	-	TGTGCCAGCAGCTTAGGACAGCTCAGCGAGCAGTACTTC	CASSLGQLSEQYF
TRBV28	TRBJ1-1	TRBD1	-	TGTGCCAGCAGTTTCCCGGACAGGGGAAGGTTCACTGAAGCTTTCTTT	CASSFPDRGRFTEAFF
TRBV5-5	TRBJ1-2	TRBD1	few	TGTGCCAGCAGCTTGCAGGGACAGGGTGTCTATGGCTACACCTTC	CASSLQGQGVYGYTF
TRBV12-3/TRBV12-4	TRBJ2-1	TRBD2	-	TGTGCCAGCAGTTTCGGCGGGGGGAAGAGGGAGTTCTTC	CASSFGGGKREFF
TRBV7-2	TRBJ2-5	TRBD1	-	TGTGCCAGCAGCCTCACGGGACAGGCACACCAAGAGACCCAGTACTTC	CASSLTGQAHQETQYF
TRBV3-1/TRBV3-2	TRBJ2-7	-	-	TGTGCCAGCAGCCAATCTGAGGAGCAGTACTTC	CASSQSEEQYF
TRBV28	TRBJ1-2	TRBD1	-	TGTGCCAGCAGTTTAAGCGGACAGGGGATGGGGTATGGCTACACCTTC	CASSLSGQGMGYGYTF
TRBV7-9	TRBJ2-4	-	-	TGTGCCAGCAGCTTAGCGGGGGGATCAAGGAACTTC	CASSLAGGSRNF
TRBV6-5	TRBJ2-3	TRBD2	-	TGTGCCAGCAGTTCACGGGGGAGGGGAGACACAGATACGCAGTATTTT	CASSSRGRGDTDTQYF
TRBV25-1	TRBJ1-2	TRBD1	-	TGTGCCAGCAGTGATTCCGGGACAGGGCGGGAGGCGGACTACACCTTC	CASSDSGTGREADYTF
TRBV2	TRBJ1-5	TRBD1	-	TGTGCCAGCAGTCCGGGACAGGGGGCGTATCAGCCCCAGCATTTT	CASSPGQGAYQPQHF
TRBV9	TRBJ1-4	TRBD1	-	TGTGCCAGCAGCGGGAGGACAGGGACTAATGAAAAACTGTTTTTT	CASSGRTGTNEKLFF
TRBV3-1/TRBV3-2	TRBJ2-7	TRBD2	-	TGTGCCAGCAGTCCAAACCCTAGCGGGGTCCTCTACGAGCAGTACTTC	CASSPNPSGVLYEQYF
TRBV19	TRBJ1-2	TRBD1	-	TGTGCCAGTAAACCCTACAGGGGGATCTATGGCTACACCTTC	CASKPYRGIYGYTF
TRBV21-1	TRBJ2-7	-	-	TGTGCCGAGCGATGGGCCGGGAAATACGAGCAGTACTTC	CAERWAGKYEQYF
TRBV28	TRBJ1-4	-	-	TGTGCCAGCAGTTTGGGGAGCCCTGCAACTAATGAAAAACTGTTTTTT	CASSLGSPATNEKLFF
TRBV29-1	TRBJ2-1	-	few	TGCAGCGTTTCATACAGTCCCAATGAGCAGTTCTTC	CSVSYSPNEQFF
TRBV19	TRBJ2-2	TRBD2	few	TGTGCCAGTATCTTCTCGGGAGGCAGCACCGGGGAGCTGTTTTTT	CASIFSGGSTGELFF
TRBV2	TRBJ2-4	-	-	TGTGCCAGCAGGGGCACCACTATTCAGTACTTC	CASRGTTIQYF
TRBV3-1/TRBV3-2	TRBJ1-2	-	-	TGTGCCAGCGGTATACAGACTAACTATGGCTACACCTTC	CASGIQTNYGYTF
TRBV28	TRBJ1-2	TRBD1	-	TGTGCCAGCAGTTTACCAGGGGGCGCGAACTATGGCTACACCTTC	CASSLPGGANYGYTF
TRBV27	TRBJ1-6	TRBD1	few	TGTGCCAGCAGGTTGGGACAGGAATCCTATAATTCACCCCTCCACTTT	CASRLGQESYNSPLHF
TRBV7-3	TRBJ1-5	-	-	TGTGCCAGCAGCTCAGTATATCAGCCCCAGCATTTT	CASSSVYQPQHF
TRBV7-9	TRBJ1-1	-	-	TGTGCCAGCAGCTTATACGGGGACTCAACTGAAGCTTTCTTT	CASSLYGDSTEAFF
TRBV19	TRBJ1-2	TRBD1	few	TGTGCCAGTAGTATAGGGGGAGGACAGGAGTATGGCTACACCTTC	CASSIGGGQEYGYTF
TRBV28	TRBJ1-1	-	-	TGTGCCAGCAGTCCCAGATATGGCACTGAAGCTTTCTTT	CASSPRYGTEAFF
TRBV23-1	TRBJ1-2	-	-	TGCGCCAGCAGTCAATCCATCGGCAGGCTGGTTGTCAACTATGGCTACACCTTC	CASSQSIGRLVVNYGYTF
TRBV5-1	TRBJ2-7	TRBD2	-	TGCGCCAGCAGTAGCGGGAATGACTACGAGCAGTACTTC	CASSSGNDYEQYF
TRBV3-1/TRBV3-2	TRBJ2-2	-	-	TGTGCCAGCAGCCAAGATCTCCCAGGGTACACCGGGGAGCTGTTTTTT	CASSQDLPGYTGELFF